The rows below give T cell receptor beta chains drawn from one sample of a study of shared clonotypes between healthy human individuals. Repertoires were generated with immunoSEQ multiplex PCR, while TCRdb's copy carries only in-frame clones and drops some. Of around 480,000 clones listed, about 75% were seen once; the top ten hold about 12%. Sequencing was performed on PBMCs. The receptor set was obtained from a woman between 35 and 50 years old in good health. Some clones in this sample may be carry-over from other donors' samples. Both conserved end residues are trimmed from each CDR3. D genes are given only for firm matches. Some rows have no size entry. The others give once, few or many, or a class for an expanded clone.

clone_size: -
v_call: TRBV19
d_call: -
cdr3_aa: ASSIRDVTKKTNEKLF

clone_size: -
v_call: TRBV25-1
d_call: -
cdr3_aa: ASSDLVAGTGYGEQY

clone_size: -
v_call: TRBV21-1
d_call: -
cdr3_aa: ASRTPNTEAF

clone_size: -
v_call: TRBV14
d_call: -
cdr3_aa: ASSQEASALYGELF

clone_size: -
v_call: TRBV6-5
d_call: -
cdr3_aa: ASSPDVGAEAF

clone_size: once
v_call: TRBV7-2
d_call: -
cdr3_aa: ASSLILGETQY

clone_size: few
v_call: TRBV11-2
d_call: -
cdr3_aa: ASSLVWGAKNIQY

clone_size: once
v_call: TRBV18
d_call: -
cdr3_aa: ASSPRSGSDEQY

clone_size: -
v_call: TRBV11-2
d_call: TRBD1
cdr3_aa: ASSLDWTGMTEAF

clone_size: -
v_call: TRBV5-1
d_call: TRBD2
cdr3_aa: ASSLTAGVGDTQY

clone_size: -
v_call: TRBV7-8
d_call: TRBD2
cdr3_aa: ASSLLIAGGPDTQY

clone_size: -
v_call: TRBV5-1
d_call: -
cdr3_aa: ASSLEGTSKPQH

clone_size: -
v_call: TRBV27
d_call: -
cdr3_aa: ASSLSHLYGYT

clone_size: -
v_call: TRBV2
d_call: TRBD1
cdr3_aa: ASSIMTGELGSPLH

clone_size: -
v_call: TRBV11-2
d_call: TRBD1
cdr3_aa: ASGKGGFYEQY

clone_size: -
v_call: TRBV10-3
d_call: -
cdr3_aa: AIRGTGPTSEQY

clone_size: -
v_call: TRBV28
d_call: -
cdr3_aa: ASREGDYGYT

clone_size: -
v_call: TRBV28
d_call: TRBD2
cdr3_aa: ASSLAGGPYEQY

clone_size: -
v_call: TRBV30
d_call: -
cdr3_aa: AWSLKGTLQYEQY

clone_size: once
v_call: TRBV27
d_call: TRBD1
cdr3_aa: ASSPSIRGRGYEQY

clone_size: -
v_call: TRBV7-6
d_call: -
cdr3_aa: ASSLGRGFQPSGANVLT

clone_size: -
v_call: TRBV5-1
d_call: TRBD1
cdr3_aa: ASSLTGVTGETQY

clone_size: -
v_call: TRBV5-3
d_call: TRBD1
cdr3_aa: ARSLSGQGQSVKDDSYEQY

clone_size: -
v_call: TRBV9
d_call: -
cdr3_aa: ASSVAPTSDTQY

clone_size: -
v_call: TRBV5-1
d_call: -
cdr3_aa: ASSLGTLYNEQF

clone_size: -
v_call: TRBV28
d_call: TRBD2
cdr3_aa: ASSWTSDSSYEQY

clone_size: -
v_call: TRBV7-8
d_call: TRBD2
cdr3_aa: ASSQKRLAGVYEQY

clone_size: -
v_call: TRBV27
d_call: TRBD1
cdr3_aa: ASSLGPGQPLYGYT

clone_size: many
v_call: TRBV14
d_call: TRBD2
cdr3_aa: ASGRTSGRIDEQF

clone_size: -
v_call: TRBV2
d_call: -
cdr3_aa: ASHFRETAYGYT

clone_size: few
v_call: TRBV18
d_call: TRBD1
cdr3_aa: ASSAVQGPDNEQF

clone_size: -
v_call: TRBV5-4
d_call: -
cdr3_aa: ASSLAMNTGELF

clone_size: few
v_call: TRBV5-8
d_call: -
cdr3_aa: ASDLGTTNTEAF

clone_size: -
v_call: TRBV7-9
d_call: TRBD2
cdr3_aa: ASSSRLAELHNEQF

clone_size: -
v_call: TRBV27
d_call: TRBD2
cdr3_aa: ASRPLGRLAGGSETQY

clone_size: -
v_call: TRBV6-1
d_call: TRBD1
cdr3_aa: ASSEGTGLDLH

clone_size: few
v_call: TRBV30
d_call: -
cdr3_aa: AWRIGSNTEAF

clone_size: few
v_call: TRBV10-2
d_call: TRBD2
cdr3_aa: ASRTSGSLGGQF

clone_size: -
v_call: TRBV6-1
d_call: -
cdr3_aa: ASQEGDALGETQY

clone_size: -
v_call: TRBV7-3
d_call: TRBD1
cdr3_aa: ASSLTGQESYEQY

clone_size: few
v_call: TRBV2
d_call: TRBD2
cdr3_aa: ASRFCLSGSSYNEQF

clone_size: -
v_call: TRBV18
d_call: TRBD2
cdr3_aa: ATGEGRYEQF

clone_size: once
v_call: TRBV9
d_call: -
cdr3_aa: ASSPRRDRYEQY

clone_size: once
v_call: TRBV7-9
d_call: -
cdr3_aa: ASSLWTAFDYGYT

clone_size: -
v_call: TRBV5-1
d_call: -
cdr3_aa: ASSLVVGRTDTQY